Listed below are T cell receptor beta chains from one sample, sequenced in a study of identical twins. TCRdb redid the calling of the 5' RACE reads with MiXCR, one entry per CDR3 protein. The sample holds some 320,000 distinct CDR3 sequences; over 9% are singletons and the top ten take roughly 7.8%. These data are also associated with another study on yellow fever vaccine responses in identical twins.

The source material was CD8+ T cells sorted from blood. These TCRs come from a woman between 18 and 30 years old in good health. The CDR3 runs from the conserved cysteine through the conserved F or W. The order of the fields is J gene, V gene, D gene, clone size, CDR3 DNA, CDR3 protein. The D gene is left open where the match is weak. Some rows mark clone size as missing; the rest say once, few, many or name a class of expanded clone.

j_call: TRBJ1-1
v_call: TRBV13
d_call: .
clone_size: few
cdr3_nt: TGTGCCAGCAGCTTAGGGAGGGGGGTTGGCACTGAAGCTTTCTTT
cdr3_aa: CASSLGRGVGTEAFF

j_call: TRBJ2-3
v_call: TRBV10-3
d_call: TRBD2
clone_size: .
cdr3_nt: TGTGCCATCAGTGCCAGGACTAGCGGCAGAGATACGCAGTATTTT
cdr3_aa: CAISARTSGRDTQYF

j_call: TRBJ2-5
v_call: TRBV6-2/TRBV6-3
d_call: TRBD2
clone_size: .
cdr3_nt: TGTGCCAGCAGTTACTCTGCCGGGGGAGGGATGGAGACCCAGTACTTC
cdr3_aa: CASSYSAGGGMETQYF

j_call: TRBJ1-2
v_call: TRBV12-3/TRBV12-4
d_call: TRBD1
clone_size: many
cdr3_nt: TGTGCCAGCAGAACGCTCCGGGACAGGCCTAACTATGGCTACACCTTC
cdr3_aa: CASRTLRDRPNYGYTF

j_call: TRBJ2-4
v_call: TRBV4-1
d_call: TRBD2
clone_size: few
cdr3_nt: TGCGCCAGCAGCCAAGAGGGACTAGCGGGGGGGCCTTGGAACATTCAGTACTTC
cdr3_aa: CASSQEGLAGGPWNIQYF

j_call: TRBJ2-5
v_call: TRBV20-1
d_call: TRBD2
clone_size: .
cdr3_nt: TGCAGTGCTAGAGCGGGGGGGGGGCAAGAGACCCAGTACTTC
cdr3_aa: CSARAGGGQETQYF

j_call: TRBJ2-1
v_call: TRBV11-3
d_call: .
clone_size: few
cdr3_nt: TGTGCCAGCAGCCCTACTAAAGTCGAGCAGTTCTTC
cdr3_aa: CASSPTKVEQFF

j_call: TRBJ2-6
v_call: TRBV25-1
d_call: TRBD1
clone_size: .
cdr3_nt: TGTGCCAGCAGTGATCTACAGGGGACTGGGGCCAACGTCCTGACTTTC
cdr3_aa: CASSDLQGTGANVLTF

j_call: TRBJ2-1
v_call: TRBV2
d_call: TRBD2
clone_size: few
cdr3_nt: TGTGCCAGCAGTGATAGTGGTAGCGGGAGCTCTAGTTTCGATGAGCAGTTCTTC
cdr3_aa: CASSDSGSGSSSFDEQFF

j_call: TRBJ2-2
v_call: TRBV11-3
d_call: .
clone_size: .
cdr3_nt: TGTGCCAGCAGCTATCGGCAGAACACCGGGGAGCTGTTTTTT
cdr3_aa: CASSYRQNTGELFF

j_call: TRBJ2-1
v_call: TRBV27
d_call: .
clone_size: .
cdr3_nt: TGTGCCAGCAGTTTATCTGGCCGTGAGCAGTTCTTC
cdr3_aa: CASSLSGREQFF

j_call: TRBJ2-7
v_call: TRBV10-3
d_call: TRBD1
clone_size: .
cdr3_nt: TGTGCCATCAGTGAGCCGGGACAGGGGAACGAGCAGTACTTC
cdr3_aa: CAISEPGQGNEQYF

j_call: TRBJ2-7
v_call: TRBV4-1
d_call: .
clone_size: .
cdr3_nt: TGCGCCAGCAGCCAAGTAAAGGGTGGGTTGTACGAGCAGTACTTC
cdr3_aa: CASSQVKGGLYEQYF

j_call: TRBJ2-7
v_call: TRBV7-8
d_call: TRBD2
clone_size: .
cdr3_nt: TGTGCCAGCAGCTTAAGACTAGCGGGAGGGCCCTACGAGCAGTACTTC
cdr3_aa: CASSLRLAGGPYEQYF

j_call: TRBJ2-2
v_call: TRBV7-6
d_call: .
clone_size: .
cdr3_nt: TGTGCCAGCAGCTTAGCGTACTTTCCAACCGGGGAGCTGTTTTTT
cdr3_aa: CASSLAYFPTGELFF

j_call: TRBJ2-7
v_call: TRBV19
d_call: .
clone_size: few
cdr3_nt: TGTGCCAGTAGCTGGAGTGGAACCTACGAGCAGTACTTC
cdr3_aa: CASSWSGTYEQYF

j_call: TRBJ2-5
v_call: TRBV4-1
d_call: .
clone_size: many
cdr3_nt: TGCGCCAGCAGCCGAACGGGGTCTGGAGAGACCCAGTACTTC
cdr3_aa: CASSRTGSGETQYF

j_call: TRBJ2-3
v_call: TRBV7-3
d_call: TRBD2
clone_size: many
cdr3_nt: TGTGCCAGCAGCTTAACTAGCGGGAGCGCAGATACGCAGTATTTT
cdr3_aa: CASSLTSGSADTQYF

j_call: TRBJ2-3
v_call: TRBV7-6
d_call: TRBD1
clone_size: few
cdr3_nt: TGTGCCAGCAGCTTATTGGACAGGGTTGGAGATACGCAGTATTTT
cdr3_aa: CASSLLDRVGDTQYF

j_call: TRBJ1-3
v_call: TRBV12-3/TRBV12-4
d_call: TRBD1
clone_size: .
cdr3_nt: TGTGCCAGCAGTTCGGACAGGGACGCTGGAAACACCATATATTTT
cdr3_aa: CASSSDRDAGNTIYF

j_call: TRBJ2-2
v_call: TRBV12-3/TRBV12-4
d_call: .
clone_size: many
cdr3_nt: TGTGCCAGCAGTTTGGGTCCTTTGGGCACCGGGGAGCTGTTTTTT
cdr3_aa: CASSLGPLGTGELFF

j_call: TRBJ2-6
v_call: TRBV3-1
d_call: TRBD2
clone_size: .
cdr3_nt: TGTGCCAGCAGCCAAGGGGGACTAGCGGGGGCCAGGTGGGCCAACGTCCTGACTTTC
cdr3_aa: CASSQGGLAGARWANVLTF

j_call: TRBJ2-1
v_call: TRBV12-3/TRBV12-4
d_call: .
clone_size: .
cdr3_nt: TGTGCCAGCAGTATCAGGTATGGGGATGAGCAGTTCTTC
cdr3_aa: CASSIRYGDEQFF

j_call: TRBJ2-1
v_call: TRBV6-1
d_call: TRBD2
clone_size: .
cdr3_nt: TGTGCCAGCAGTGATAGGCGGGGGGGTCTTTCTTTCTACAATGAGCAGTTCTTC
cdr3_aa: CASSDRRGGLSFYNEQFF

j_call: TRBJ2-1
v_call: TRBV28
d_call: .
clone_size: few
cdr3_nt: TGTGCCAGCAGTTTAGGAAGGGCTAGCGTAAACAATGAGCAGTTCTTC
cdr3_aa: CASSLGRASVNNEQFF

j_call: TRBJ2-3
v_call: TRBV2
d_call: .
clone_size: few
cdr3_nt: TGTGCCAGCAGTGTTGACTCCCTCACAGATACGCAGTATTTT
cdr3_aa: CASSVDSLTDTQYF

j_call: TRBJ2-1
v_call: TRBV24-1
d_call: TRBD2
clone_size: .
cdr3_nt: TGTGCCACCAGTGGAGGGGGGACTAGCGGGAGATTGGACTACAATGAGCAGTTCTTC
cdr3_aa: CATSGGGTSGRLDYNEQFF

j_call: TRBJ2-1
v_call: TRBV24-1
d_call: TRBD2
clone_size: few
cdr3_nt: TGTGCCACCAAGCGGGGGACCATGGGCGACAATGAGCAGTTCTTC
cdr3_aa: CATKRGTMGDNEQFF